The 5 T cell receptor beta chains presented below share a single source sample, sequenced in a study of shared clonotypes between healthy human individuals. Measured with immunoSEQ multiplex PCR; TCRdb has only the in-frame clones, and not every one. The data contain more than 400,000 clones, around 80% of them singletons. Input material: PBMCs. The source is a woman aged 40 to 50 in good health. Some clones in this sample may be carry-over from other donors' samples.

Here the CDR3 reads CASSERSGLSYEQYF. CDR3 in DNA: TGTGCCAGCAGTGAACGGTCAGGGCTCTCCTACGAGCAGTACTTC. This chain links TRBV25-1 with TRBJ2-7; a weak D match, TRBD1 (5 bases). V gave up 2 bases and J gave up 0 bases, with 11 bases separating them. CDR3 length: 15 amino acids. CDR1 is MGHDK and CDR2 is SYGVNS in the germline V gene.

The chain employs TRBV30 and TRBJ1-6, with 9 bases aligning to TRBD1. In germline, CDR1 is GTSNPN, CDR2 SVGIG (reference sequence). The CDR3 extends over 15 amino acids. J was trimmed by 7 bases and V by 1 base; bases with no gene match: 5. The CDR3 protein is CAWSGGTGPNSPLHF. Here the CDR3 DNA reads TGTGCCTGGAGTGGGGGGACAGGGCCCAATTCACCCCTCCACTTT.

This sequence joins TRBV6-5 and TRBJ1-3, with D maybe TRBD1 (5 bases). Trimming removed 4 bases at V and 0 bases at J, with 7 bases between. The CDR3 is made up of 14 amino acids. CDR1 is MNHEY, CDR2 SVGAGI, per germline. This CDR3 reads CASSWTSSGNTIYF. As DNA, the CDR3 is TGTGCCAGCAGTTGGACAAGCTCTGGAAACACCATATATTTT.

J is TRBJ1-2 and V is TRBV7-3, with TRBD1 identical over 7 bases. Trimming at V came to 1 base and at J to 8 bases, leaving 7 bases not matched to a gene. Germline V lookup: CDR1 SGHTA, CDR2 FQGTGA. The CDR3 loop spans 14 amino acids. The CDR3 is CASSLNDRVGGYTF. In DNA form, the CDR3 reads TGTGCCAGCAGCTTAAACGACAGGGTCGGAGGCTACACCTTC.

This rearrangement joins TRBV29-1 to TRBJ2-7, with D tentatively TRBD2 (7 bases). The germline V gene encodes CDR1 SQVTM and CDR2 ANQGSEA. V was pared by 4 bases and J by 5 bases, with 18 bases between. This CDR3 is 14 amino acids long. The CDR3 nucleotides read TGCAGCGTTGGGCCGACACAGGGAGGGCACGAGCAGTACTTC. It codes for CSVGPTQGGHEQYF.